Following are 9 T cell receptor beta chains from one sample sequenced in a study of identical twins. Each CDR3 protein is one row after TCRdb ran MiXCR on the 5' RACE reads. This sample has a few hundred thousand distinct CDR3 sequences, with roughly 15% found just once. The sample also formed part of further work on yellow fever vaccine responses in identical twins.

Sequenced material: CD4+ T cells sorted from blood. The receptors derive from a woman between 18 and 29 years old in good health.

This clonotype has only a few counts. The chain links TRBV7-9 to TRBJ2-3; D possibly corresponds to TRBD2 (5 bases). Germline lookup yields CDR1 SEHNR and CDR2 FQNEAQ (reference sequence). This CDR3 has 17 amino acids. Between the trimmed V and J ends, which lost 7 bases and 4 bases, there was a span of 24 bases. The CDR3 DNA follows: TGTGCCAGCACCCTAGCCATAACCCCGGACGGGGCAGATACGCAGTATTTT. Residues: CASTLAITPDGADTQYF. Full variable domain (remainder filled in from reference TRBV7-9 and TRBJ2-3): DTGVSQNPRHKITKRGQNVTFRCDPISEHNRLYWYRQTLGQGPEFLTYFQNEAQLEKSRLLSDRFSAERPKGSFSTLEIQRTEQGDSAMYLCASTLAITPDGADTQYFGPGTRLTVL.

In its sample, this clonotype was seen a few times. The chain recombines TRBV28 with TRBJ2-1, with a possible D match to TRBD1 (6 bases). The CDR3 has 13 residues. Germline-derived CDR1 and CDR2 are MDHEN and SYDVKM. V lost 8 bases to trimming and J lost 8 bases, with 16 bases between them. CDR3 loop: CASGEGGKDEQFF. Here the CDR3 DNA reads TGTGCCAGCGGGGAAGGGGGTAAGGATGAGCAGTTCTTC.

This chain connects TRBV27 to TRBJ2-5; possibly TRBD1 or TRBD2 for D (5 bases each). Germline loops: CDR1 MNHEY, CDR2 SMNVEV (reference sequence). This CDR3 spans 16 amino acids. V was pared by 6 bases and J by 0 bases, with 17 bases between. The CDR3 sequence: CASRPEGSWDQETQYF. DNA of the CDR3: TGTGCCAGCAGACCCGAGGGGTCCTGGGACCAAGAGACCCAGTACTTC.

In its sample, this clonotype was seen a few times. The chain uses TRBV6-1 and TRBJ2-5; 10 nucleotides align to TRBD2. Germline CDR1 is MNHNS and CDR2 is SASEGT. V dropped 6 bases and J dropped 2; count of bases not matched to a gene: 6. The CDR3 totals 15 residues. CDR3 loop: CASSIGLAEQETQYF. CDR3 nucleotides: TGTGCCAGCAGCATAGGACTAGCGGAACAAGAGACCCAGTACTTC.

This clonotype has just a few counts. The rearrangement joins TRBV11-2 to TRBJ2-5; D might be TRBD1 (6 bases). CDR1 and CDR2 from the germline V gene are SGHAT and FQNNGV. This CDR3 has 14 residues. Trimming removed 1 base from V and 4 bases from J, with 10 bases in between. CDR3 in DNA: TGTGCCAGCAGCTTAGGCAGGGGCGGAGAGACCCAGTACTTC. It is translated as CASSLGRGGETQYF.

This clonotype has more than one count but fewer than ten. The V and J genes are TRBV5-1 and TRBJ2-3; 11 bases line up with TRBD1. Trimming took 2 bases from V and 6 from J; bases not matched to a gene: 5. CDR3 length: 15 residues. Germline V gene data show CDR1 as SGHRS and CDR2 as YFSETQ. The CDR3 bases are TGCGCCAGCAGCTTACCGGGACAGGGGGGGGATACGCAGTATTTT. Its protein product is CASSLPGQGGDTQYF.

This clonotype showed up many times. The rearrangement links TRBV3-1 to TRBJ2-5; D is unresolved. The germline V gene encodes CDR1 LGHDT and CDR2 YNNKEL (reference sequence). V lost 3 bases and J 4 bases, leaving 6 bases between the germline ends. The CDR3 is 12 amino acids. CDR3 in DNA: TGTGCCAGCAGCCATGCCGCAGAGACCCAGTACTTC. Protein: CASSHAAETQYF.

This clonotype has more than one count but fewer than ten. The chain has TRBV11-2 and TRBJ1-2; 10 bases are a match to TRBD1. The length of the CDR3 is 14 residues. CDR1 is SGHAT, CDR2 FQNNGV, per germline. Germline trimming cut 7 bases from V and 4 bases from J; bases unmatched to any gene: 6. The CDR3 bases are TGTGCCAGCAACGTAGGACAGGGGGGCTATGGCTACACCTTC. Translated, it gives CASNVGQGGYGYTF. The whole variable domain, remainder taken from reference TRBV11-2 and TRBJ1-2, is EAGVAQSPRYKIIEKRQSVAFWCNPISGHATLYWYQQILGQGPKLLIQFQNNGVVDDSQLPKDRFSAERLKGVDSTLKIQPAKLEDSAVYLCASNVGQGGYGYTFGSGTRLTVV.

Written as DNA, the CDR3 is TGTGCCAGCAGCGACAGGAAGCGTGATCAGCCCCAGCATTTT. This encodes CASSDRKRDQPQHF. This chain uses TRBV12-3 or TRBV12-4 with TRBJ1-5, with D tentatively TRBD1 (6 bases). Between the trimmed V and J ends, which lost 6 bases and 5 bases, there was a span of 14 bases. The CDR3 contains 14 residues.